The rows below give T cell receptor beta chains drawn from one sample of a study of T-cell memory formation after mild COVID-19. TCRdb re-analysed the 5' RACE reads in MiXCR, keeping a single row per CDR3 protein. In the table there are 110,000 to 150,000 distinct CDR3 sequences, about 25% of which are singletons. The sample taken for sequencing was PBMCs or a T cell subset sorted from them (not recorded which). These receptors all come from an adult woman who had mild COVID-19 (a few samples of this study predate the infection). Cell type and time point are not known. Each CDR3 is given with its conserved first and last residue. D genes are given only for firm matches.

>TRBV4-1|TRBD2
CASSQGTSVGEQYF
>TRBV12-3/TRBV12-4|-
CASRTHGEQFF
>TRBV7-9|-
CASSHEGRMNTEAFF
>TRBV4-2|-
CASSQDKQGAAGNTIYF
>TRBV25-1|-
CASSDGTGPGYEQYF
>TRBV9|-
CASSVGHHPLHF
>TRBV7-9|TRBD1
CASSSGTGITGELFF
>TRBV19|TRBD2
CASSINLAGIYEQYF
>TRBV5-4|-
CASSRNKGYEQYF
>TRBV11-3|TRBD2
CASSLRLAGLYEQYF
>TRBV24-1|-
CATKKSSEGEAGELFF
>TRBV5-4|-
CASSYLGGGELFF
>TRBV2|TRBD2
CASSERLAGGGNEQFF
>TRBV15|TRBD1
CATDSHPGTGFNYGYTF
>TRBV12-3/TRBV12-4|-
CASSAEDGSVYGYTF
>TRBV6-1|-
CASSLSGRYLNTEAFF
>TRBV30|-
CAWSAMGETQYF
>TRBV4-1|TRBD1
CASSQVYRTGSYNEQFF
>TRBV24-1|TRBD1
CATSDLRQGANIQYF
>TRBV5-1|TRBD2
CASSLGGGSYNEQFF
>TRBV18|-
CASSPESGHGPYEQYF
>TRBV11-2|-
CASSPPGQKNIQYF
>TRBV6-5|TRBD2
CASSGRLAGEEKFF
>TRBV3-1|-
CASSQDLMSGLEAFF
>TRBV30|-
CAWDPSPSYGYTF
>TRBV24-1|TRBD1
CATSARDRGDGNQPQHF
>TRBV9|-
CASSEGGNTEAFF
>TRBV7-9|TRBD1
CASSSWTGETEAFF
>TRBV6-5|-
CASTAGLGRHGYTF
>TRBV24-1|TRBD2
CATSDLRGGITQYF
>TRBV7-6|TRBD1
CASSPGGLDIQYF
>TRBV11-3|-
CASTPGDFSYNEQFF
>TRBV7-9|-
CASSLAGETVYTDTQYF
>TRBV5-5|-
CASQLQGITGELFF
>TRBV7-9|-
CAVGGPSPYEQYF
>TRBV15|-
CATSRDSGGEQFF
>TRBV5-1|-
CASTGRGNTGELFF
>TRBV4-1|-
CASSQARGEQFF
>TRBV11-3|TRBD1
CASSLAGTASEAFF
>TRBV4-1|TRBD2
CASSPSGGSETQYF
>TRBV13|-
CASSFSVLATEAFF
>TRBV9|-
CASSVGYGQSSYEQYF
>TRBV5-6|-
CASSLEDSGNTIYF
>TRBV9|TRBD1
CASSVDRQGASNEKLFF
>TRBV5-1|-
CASSLIRFEQYF
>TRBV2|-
CASSDGGSLTLSYEQYF
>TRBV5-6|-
CASSKGSIYEQYF
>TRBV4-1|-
CASSQTVSRNTIYF
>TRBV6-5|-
CASSYLDPGGMNTEAFF
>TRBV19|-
CASSARVSGANVLTF
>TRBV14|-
CASSQARRGETQYF